These 30 T cell receptor beta chains originate from one sample sequenced in a study of blood T cell repertoires in COVID-19. The table came from immunoSEQ multiplex PCR; TCRdb's copy has only in-frame clones and leaves some out. The data show about 210,000 clones, around 88% seen once. Sample: PBMCs or T cells enriched from blood (not recorded which). These receptors were obtained from a man aged 35-49 years with acute COVID-19.

The chain employs TRBV27 and TRBJ2-1; 7 nucleotides agree with TRBD1. Germline V lookup: CDR1 MNHEY, CDR2 SMNVEV (reference sequence). V was pared by 2 bases and J by 15 bases, with 13 bases of the junction left unmatched. The length of the CDR3 is 14 residues. CDR3 DNA sequence: TGTGCCAGCAGTTTACCCTCCCCAGGGGGAAAGTGGTTCTTC. It encodes CASSLPSPGGKWFF.

This clone was counted once. The CDR3 is CSAEALGWNEQFF. CDR3 nucleotide sequence: TGCAGCGCTGAGGCACTAGGGTGGAATGAGCAGTTCTTC. The J gene is TRBJ2-1, the V gene TRBV29-1; tentatively, D is TRBD2 (5 bases). CDR1 and CDR2 (germline): SQVTM, ANQGSEA. The V end was cut by 7 bases, the J end by 7 bases, with 17 bases between. This CDR3 spans 13 amino acids.

The V and J genes are TRBV4-1 and TRBJ1-1; D is possibly TRBD1 (5 bases). Germline V CDR1 and CDR2: MGHRA, YSYEKL. The CDR3 extends over 15 amino acids. V was clipped by 4 bases and J by 11 bases, with 23 bases between them. CDR3 protein: CASSPIGQGFLGAFF. The CDR3, as DNA: TGCGCCAGCAGCCCAATAGGCCAGGGCTTCCTGGGGGCTTTCTTT.

The chain combines TRBV5-4 with TRBJ2-7; no definite D call. Trimming took off 3 bases at V and 4 bases at J, with 14 bases between the two ends. Germline CDR1 and CDR2: SGHNT and YYREEE (reference sequence). CDR3 length: 14 amino acids. The CDR3 region is CASSSLDSWYEQYF. For the CDR3, the DNA is TGTGCCAGCAGCTCTCTGGATAGCTGGTACGAGCAGTACTTC.

V and J are TRBV19 and TRBJ1-5; 8 nucleotides match TRBD1. The V gene end was trimmed by 5 bases and the J gene end by 7 bases; junction bases not matched to a gene: 10. CDR1 is LNHDA and CDR2 is SQIVND in the germline V gene (reference sequence). This CDR3 region has 15 residues. CDR3 amino acids: CASSRVGQGGQPQHF. The CDR3 nucleotides read TGTGCCAGTAGTCGGGTCGGACAGGGCGGGCAGCCCCAGCATTTT.

V usage is TRBV5-1 and J usage is TRBJ1-4, with a tentative D call TRBD1 (6 bases). V lost 7 bases and J lost 0, with 13 bases in between. This CDR3 region has 15 residues. CDR1 is SGHRS and CDR2 is YFSETQ in the germline V gene. CDR3 loop: CASQDRGTTNEKLFF. DNA of the CDR3: TGCGCCAGCCAGGACAGAGGCACAACTAATGAAAAACTGTTTTTT.

The rearrangement joins TRBV19 to TRBJ1-6; tentatively, D is TRBD1 (6 bases). The V and J ends lost 5 bases and 4 bases respectively, with 15 bases between them. Germline CDR1 reads LNHDA; CDR2 reads SQIVND (reference sequence). This CDR3 contains 16 residues. This CDR3 reads CASSQAARGYNSPLHF. The DNA for the CDR3 is TGTGCCAGTAGTCAGGCGGCGAGGGGGTATAATTCACCCCTCCACTTT.

The gene calls are TRBV6-5 and TRBJ1-5; 7 bases align to TRBD1. The length of the CDR3 is 15 residues. The V segment lost 5 bases and the J segment 0 bases; nucleotides outside the gene matches: 4. The germline gives CDR1 MNHEY, CDR2 SVGAGI. The CDR3 is CASSPWTGSNQPQHF. The CDR3 DNA follows: TGTGCCAGCAGTCCCTGGACAGGTAGCAATCAGCCCCAGCATTTT.

The J gene is TRBJ1-2, the V gene TRBV27, with 8 bases aligning to TRBD1. V trimming: 4 bases; J trimming: 5 bases; junction bases outside the gene matches: 9. The CDR3 is made up of 15 amino acids. Germline CDR1 and CDR2: MNHEY and SMNVEV (reference sequence). As DNA, the CDR3 is TGTGCCAGCAGTTCCCCCGGACAGGGAGAATATGGCTACACCTTC. It encodes CASSSPGQGEYGYTF.

This chain uses TRBV18 with TRBJ2-6, with D possibly being TRBD1 (5 bases). Germline lookup yields CDR1 KGHSH and CDR2 LQKENI. The CDR3 covers 17 residues. V lost 4 bases to trimming and J lost 0 bases, with 13 bases between them. CDR3 in DNA: TGTGCCAGCTCACTCGATGGGGCAGGCTCTGGGGCCAACGTCCTGACTTTC. Translation: CASSLDGAGSGANVLTF. Combining the CDR3 with reference TRBV18 and TRBJ2-6 gives the whole variable domain NAGVMQNPRHLVRRRGQEARLRCSPMKGHSHVYWYRQLPEEGLKFMVYLQKENIIDESGMPKERFSAEFPKEGPSILRIQQVVRGDSAAYFCASSLDGAGSGANVLTFGAGSRLTVL.

In DNA, the CDR3 is TGTGCCAGTGAGGAGGCCCCAGGCTCCTACGAGCAGTACTTC. It encodes CASEEAPGSYEQYF. The chain has TRBV19 and TRBJ2-7; tentatively, D is TRBD2 (5 bases). Trimming cost V 8 bases and J 0 bases, with 14 bases left between them. The germline gives CDR1 LNHDA, CDR2 SQIVND (reference sequence). The CDR3 runs to 14 residues.

The genes are TRBV9 and TRBJ2-3, with 12 bases aligning to TRBD2. The CDR3 length is 17 residues. Losses at the gene ends were 3 bases for V and 3 bases for J; bases not matched to a gene: 8. The V gene's germline CDR1 is SGDLS and CDR2 YYNGEE. The CDR3: CASSAPLAGGPTDTQYF. CDR3 DNA sequence: TGTGCCAGCAGCGCGCCGCTAGCGGGAGGGCCAACAGATACGCAGTATTTT.

V gene TRBV5-1 combines with J gene TRBJ2-1, with 7 bases lining up with TRBD2. This CDR3 has 17 residues. V shed 0 bases, J shed 6 bases, and the junction held 12 bases outside the gene matches. Germline V lookup: CDR1 SGHRS, CDR2 YFSETQ. The CDR3 DNA reads as TGCGCCAGCAGCTTGGTGCCTAGCGGAAGGACGGGCAATGAGCAGTTCTTC. This encodes CASSLVPSGRTGNEQFF.

The chain is built from TRBV20-1 and TRBJ2-4; no clear D gene. Deletions cut 3 bases from V and 0 bases from J, with 18 bases between. CDR1 is DFQATT, CDR2 SNEGSKA, per germline (reference sequence). This CDR3 is built from 17 residues. CDR3 amino acids: CSASLRLLKLAKNIQYF. The CDR3 DNA reads as TGCAGTGCTAGTTTGAGACTGCTTAAACTAGCCAAAAACATTCAGTACTTC.

J is TRBJ2-1 and V is TRBV7-3; 8 positions agree with TRBD2. J lost 5 bases, V lost 5 bases, and 2 bases had no gene match. The CDR3 spans 13 residues. Germline CDR1 is SGHTA and CDR2 is FQGTGA. CDR3 bases: TGTGCCAGCAGCAAGGGACTAGACAATGAGCAGTTCTTC. Protein: CASSKGLDNEQFF.

The chain carries TRBV9 and TRBJ2-3, with D possibly being TRBD2 (5 bases). The CDR3 is 12 amino acids. CDR1 and CDR2 from the germline V gene are SGDLS and YYNGEE. V lost 4 bases and J 4 bases, leaving 7 bases between the germline ends. The CDR3 DNA follows: TGTGCCAGCAGCCCGGACTCAGATACGCAGTATTTT. Residues: CASSPDSDTQYF.

The V and J genes are TRBV3-1 (or the pseudogene TRBV3-2) and TRBJ2-5; TRBD1 matches 7 bases. After removal of 5 bases from V and 4 bases from J, the junction contained 4 bases not matched to a gene. This CDR3 has 13 amino acids. Germline V gene sequence: CDR1 LGHDT, CDR2 YNNKEL (reference sequence). This CDR3 is CASSTHRGETQYF. CDR3 in DNA: TGTGCCAGCAGCACCCACAGGGGAGAGACCCAGTACTTC.

The V and J genes are TRBV30 and TRBJ1-5, with D tentatively TRBD1 (5 bases). With 2 bases removed from V and 9 bases from J, the gap between germline ends came to 20 bases. This CDR3 comprises 15 residues. Germline CDR1 GTSNPN, CDR2 SVGIG (reference sequence). The CDR3 loop is CAWSLSGGSPLPQHF. The CDR3 nucleotides are TGTGCCTGGAGTCTAAGCGGGGGGTCCCCTCTGCCCCAGCATTTT.

V is TRBV9 and J is TRBJ2-1; D remains ambiguous. The CDR3 contains 14 residues. Germline CDR1 reads SGDLS; CDR2 reads YYNGEE. The V and J ends lost 0 bases and 1 base respectively, with 5 bases between them. CDR3 protein: CASSVGQSYNEQFF. The CDR3, as DNA: TGTGCCAGCAGCGTAGGTCAGTCCTACAATGAGCAGTTCTTC.

The CDR3 here is CASSVEIGGKGYTF. CDR3 in DNA: TGTGCCAGCAGCGTAGAAATCGGAGGGAAGGGCTACACCTTC. V and J are TRBV9 and TRBJ1-2; D is unclear. This CDR3 has 14 residues. The V end lost 0 bases, the J end lost 8 bases, and 14 bases lay between the germline ends. CDR1 and CDR2 from the germline V gene are SGDLS and YYNGEE. The whole variable domain, remainder taken from reference TRBV9 and TRBJ1-2, is DSGVTQTPKHLITATGQRVTLRCSPRSGDLSVYWYQQSLDQGLQFLIQYYNGEERAKGNILERFSAQQFPDLHSELNLSSLELGDSALYFCASSVEIGGKGYTFGSGTRLTVV.

This sequence joins TRBV30 and TRBJ2-7, with 9 nucleotides matching TRBD2. The germline CDR1 and CDR2 sequences are GTSNPN and SVGIG (reference sequence). The CDR3 totals 15 residues. J lost 3 bases, V lost 1 base, and 7 bases had no gene match. DNA of the CDR3: TGTGCCTGGAGTGATGGTAGCGGGAGTATCTACGAGCAGTACTTC. Amino acid sequence: CAWSDGSGSIYEQYF.

This clone was counted once. The V and J genes are TRBV18 and TRBJ1-2, with TRBD1 as a possible D gene (6 bases). In germline, CDR1 is KGHSH, CDR2 LQKENI. V lost 5 bases and J 6 bases, leaving 10 bases between the germline ends. The length of the CDR3 is 12 residues. The CDR3 is CASSANRDGYTF. The CDR3 DNA reads as TGTGCCAGCTCAGCAAACAGGGATGGCTACACCTTC.

V is TRBV6-5 and J is TRBJ2-7; D might be TRBD2 (6 bases). This CDR3 contains 13 residues. From germline, CDR1 is MNHEY and CDR2 SVGAGI. Trimming left V 2 bases short and J 3 bases short, with 8 bases between. This CDR3 is CASSYGGLYEQYF. The CDR3 region has the DNA TGTGCCAGCAGTTACGGGGGACTCTACGAGCAGTACTTC.

CDR3 coding DNA: TGCGCCAGCAGACGTTGGACTGGGACAGAAGACACTGAAGCTTTCTTT. Protein product: CASRRWTGTEDTEAFF. The genes are TRBV5-1 and TRBJ1-1, with 7 bases aligning to TRBD1. The CDR3 totals 16 residues. Germline V gene data show CDR1 as SGHRS and CDR2 as YFSETQ. Trimming took 5 bases from V and 3 from J; bases not matched to a gene: 13.

The J gene is TRBJ1-5, the V gene TRBV7-8, with 7 bases lining up with TRBD1. From germline, CDR1 is SGHVS and CDR2 FQNEAQ. V lost 0 bases, J lost 0 bases, and 2 bases stayed unmatched. This CDR3 region has 16 residues. This CDR3 is CASSLAGQVSNQPQHF. CDR3 nucleotides: TGTGCCAGCAGCTTAGCCGGACAGGTTAGCAATCAGCCCCAGCATTTT.

The CDR3 sequence is CASSPTGDRQPQHF. The CDR3 DNA sequence: TGTGCCAGCAGCCCGACAGGGGACCGCCAGCCCCAGCATTTT. J is TRBJ1-5 and V is TRBV7-9; 8 positions match TRBD1. The CDR3 runs to 14 residues. J lost 7 bases, V lost 5 bases, and 7 bases had no gene match. Germline V gene data show CDR1 as SEHNR and CDR2 as FQNEAQ (reference sequence).

The chain recombines TRBV6-9 with TRBJ1-2; TRBD1 agrees at 8 bases. Germline V gives CDR1 MNHGY, CDR2 SVAAGI. The CDR3 has 14 amino acids. V shed 3 bases and J 5 bases; nucleotides not matched to a gene: 5. CDR3: CASSYGQGGYGYTF. The DNA for the CDR3 is TGTGCCAGCAGTTACGGACAGGGAGGGTATGGCTACACCTTC.

This clone was detected once. The chain links TRBV5-1 to TRBJ2-1; 10 bases fit TRBD2. The CDR3 length is 15 residues. V trimming: 8 bases; J trimming: 6 bases; junction bases outside the gene matches: 11. Germline V gene data show CDR1 as SGHRS and CDR2 as YFSETQ. CDR3 coding DNA: TGCGCCAGGGCTATAGCGGGAGGTTGGGCCAATGAGCAGTTCTTC. This gives the protein CARAIAGGWANEQFF. The variable domain in full, completed from reference TRBV5-1 and TRBJ2-1, reads KAGVTQTPRYLIKTRGQQVTLSCSPISGHRSVSWYQQTPGQGLQFLFEYFSETQRNKGNFPGRFSGRQFSNSRSEMNVSTLELGDSALYLCARAIAGGWANEQFFGPGTRLTVL.

V gene TRBV28 combines with J gene TRBJ1-2, with 7 nucleotides matching TRBD1. CDR1 is MDHEN and CDR2 is SYDVKM in the germline V gene. V shed 5 bases, J shed 8 bases, and the junction held 8 bases outside the gene matches. This CDR3 spans 13 amino acids. The CDR3 sequence is CASSTDRSGGYTF. The DNA of the CDR3 is TGTGCCAGCAGTACGGACAGGTCGGGCGGCTACACCTTC.

The V and J genes are TRBV11-2 and TRBJ1-2, with 7 bases aligning to TRBD1. Per germline, CDR1 SGHAT and CDR2 FQNNGV. The CDR3 length is 14 residues. After removal of 5 bases from V and 4 bases from J, the junction contained 7 bases not matched to a gene. The CDR3 bases are TGTGCCAGCAGCCCAACCGGGACAGTCTATGGCTACACCTTC. Protein: CASSPTGTVYGYTF.